The 6 T cell receptor beta chains listed next were all sequenced from one sample in a study of cytomegalovirus exposure and HLA in healthy donors. PCR primers comprised 60 Vbeta and 13 Jbeta primers. Clones were read by immunoSEQ multiplex PCR, and TCRdb kept only the in-frame ones, dropping some. There are under 200,000 clones in the sample; roughly 80% occur only once, and about 2.3% lies in the top ten. The sample comprised PBMCs. The receptors come from a male donor in good health and CMV-seronegative.

This clone was observed a few times. The chain has TRBV7-9 and TRBJ1-6; the match to TRBD1 covers 7 bases. This CDR3 comprises 14 residues. With V trimmed by 5 bases and J by 6 bases, 4 bases remained unmatched. The germline gives CDR1 SEHNR, CDR2 FQNEAQ (reference sequence). The CDR3 region is CASSLDRVNSPLHF. As DNA, the CDR3 is TGTGCCAGCAGCCTCGACAGGGTTAATTCACCCCTCCACTTT.

This clone came up once. The gene calls are TRBV7-9 and TRBJ2-7; D is ambiguous. V lost 2 bases and J lost 5, with 10 bases in between. CDR3 length: 13 residues. Germline CDR1 is SEHNR and CDR2 is FQNEAQ (reference sequence). This chain's CDR3 is CASSLPVVDEQYF. CDR3 sequence (DNA): TGTGCCAGCAGCTTACCCGTCGTAGACGAGCAGTACTTC.

The chain uses TRBV4-1 and TRBJ2-7; TRBD1 matches at 7 bases. The germline CDR1 and CDR2 sequences are MGHRA and YSYEKL. The CDR3 extends over 17 amino acids. With V trimmed by 2 bases and J by 2 bases, 12 bases remained unmatched. The CDR3 DNA is TGCGCCAGCAGCCAAAATATCGAGGCCCAGGGGGCCTACGAGCAGTACTTC. Translated: CASSQNIEAQGAYEQYF.

J is TRBJ2-7 and V is TRBV6-5, with D tentatively TRBD1 (6 bases). The V end was cut by 0 bases, the J end by 2 bases, with 14 bases between. Looked up from germline, CDR1 is MNHEY and CDR2 is SVGAGI. The CDR3 spans 16 residues. CDR3 amino acids: CASSYSRLGDTYEQYF. The CDR3 DNA follows: TGTGCCAGCAGTTACTCGAGGCTGGGGGACACCTACGAGCAGTACTTC.

The chain has TRBV30 and TRBJ1-4; D gene ambiguous. The germline V and J ends were trimmed by 1 base and 8 bases, with 11 bases remaining between them. Germline V CDR1 and CDR2: GTSNPN, SVGIG (reference sequence). This CDR3 spans 13 amino acids. The CDR3 here is CAWSGPGGEKLFF. The CDR3 region has the DNA TGTGCCTGGAGTGGTCCCGGAGGGGAAAAACTGTTTTTT.

This sequence joins TRBV5-1 and TRBJ2-7, with 9 positions matching TRBD2. CDR1 and CDR2 (germline): SGHRS, YFSETQ. V lost 0 bases and J lost 6; bases outside the gene matches: 4. The CDR3 consists of 14 residues. The CDR3 DNA reads as TGCGCCAGCAGCTTGGGTAGCGGGGGTTTCGAGCAGTACTTC. Residues: CASSLGSGGFEQYF.